One T cell receptor beta chain is described in this entry. No antigen is known for it. Researchers took RNA transcripts and amplified the TCR beta CDR3 regions from them. The HTBI primer set served for first-round RT-PCR of the TCR CDR3. TCRdb used MiXCR to reprocess the multiplex PCR reads, holding one entry per CDR3 protein. The data contain more than 600,000 distinct CDR3 sequences, roughly 15% of them seen just once; the ten biggest clones take up about 8.4%. V lost 2 bases and J lost 5, with 13 bases in between. The CDR3 sequence is 15 residues long. This sample is drawn from a study of T cells in Graves' hyperthyroidism and ophthalmopathy. Study results and limitations: Ophthalmopathy was model-predicted a median about 6 months pre-onset.

The chain recombines TRBV12-3 or TRBV12-4 with TRBJ2-1; D is unclear. The specimen was blood. This clonotype was obtained from a young man with Graves' hyperthyroidism. CDR3 amino acids: CASSLILSGHNEQFF. The CDR3 region has the DNA TGTGCCAGCAGTTTAATCCTATCAGGCCACAATGAGCAGTTCTTC.